These T cell receptor beta chains were read from a single sample in a study of prognosis after radiotherapy for stage I lung cancer. One entry per CDR3 protein, called by TCRdb with MiXCR from the multiplex PCR reads. Among 25,000 to 30,000 distinct CDR3 sequences, about 41% were seen once, and the ten largest hold under 35%. The material was PBMCs, obtained before or after stereotactic body radiation therapy (not recorded which). The receptors shown here come from a donor of 50 years or more with non-small cell lung cancer. The CDR3 runs from the conserved cysteine through the conserved F or W.

J gene | V gene | CDR3 length | CDR3 protein
TRBJ2-5 | TRBV7-9 | 14 | CASSPTGLQETQYF
TRBJ2-1 | TRBV6-4 | 15 | CASKREGGLSNEQFF
TRBJ1-1 | TRBV15 | 14 | CATRVLRANTEAFF
TRBJ1-1 | TRBV5-6 | 13 | CASSWGRDGEAFF
TRBJ1-2 | TRBV19 | 13 | CVSLGRDPDGYTF
TRBJ1-5 | TRBV3-1 | 14 | CASSQAYSNQPQHF
TRBJ1-2 | TRBV2 | 13 | CASSLVDFYGYTF
TRBJ1-1 | TRBV28 | 12 | CASSSPPDEAFF
TRBJ2-5 | TRBV7-9 | 14 | CASRSDRVGETQYF
TRBJ2-2 | TRBV11-2 | 14 | CASSFAGVTGELFF
TRBJ2-7 | TRBV5-1 | 14 | CASSLGVGLLEQYF
TRBJ2-7 | TRBV27 | 13 | CASSLPGTYEQYF
TRBJ2-1 | TRBV6-1 | 17 | CSSSDPRTPGSSNEQFF
TRBJ2-7 | TRBV2 | 15 | CASSLAVGPSYEQYF
TRBJ2-3 | TRBV19 | 13 | CASSSGPTDTQYF
TRBJ2-3 | TRBV6-2/TRBV6-3 | 13 | CASSERGGDTQYF
TRBJ1-2 | TRBV29-1 | 13 | CSAEQGANYGYTF
TRBJ2-5 | TRBV5-1 | 13 | CASSRGQQETQYF
TRBJ2-1 | TRBV6-9 | 16 | CASSYQTGIPDNEQFF
TRBJ2-3 | TRBV7-3 | 18 | CASSLTPISSGGIDTQYF
TRBJ1-1 | TRBV6-2/TRBV6-3 | 14 | CASSPGPKNTEAFF
TRBJ2-7 | TRBV18 | 13 | CASSLPGPGEQYF
TRBJ2-7 | TRBV29-1 | 15 | CSVISQGISSYEKYF
TRBJ2-7 | TRBV10-3 | 14 | CAISELGGTYEQYF
TRBJ1-6 | TRBV11-2 | 13 | CASSLGINSPLHF
TRBJ1-5 | TRBV5-4 | 13 | CASSLRYNQPQHF
TRBJ2-6 | TRBV2 | 16 | CATSMGQTSGANVLTF
TRBJ2-1 | TRBV4-2 | 15 | CASSRSGTINNEQFF
TRBJ1-1 | TRBV6-1 | 14 | CASSTTQGGTEAFF
TRBJ1-1 | TRBV28 | 14 | CASSPGTGKREAFF
TRBJ2-7 | TRBV12-3/TRBV12-4 | 16 | CASSLNRGLQPYEQYF
TRBJ2-7 | TRBV3-1 | 16 | CASSQDFTSGLHEQYF
TRBJ2-3 | TRBV6-5 | 13 | CASSYKWKDTQYF
TRBJ1-1 | TRBV5-1 | 14 | CASSFGSGSTEAFF
TRBJ2-5 | TRBV5-4 | 13 | CASSLEEQETHYF
TRBJ2-5 | TRBV5-1 | 16 | CASSLDGGGTAETQYF
TRBJ1-5 | TRBV6-1 | 15 | CASSPSFVGDQPQHF
TRBJ1-5 | TRBV30 | 13 | CAWSVQGDQPQHF
TRBJ1-2 | TRBV5-5 | 13 | CASSLSWDYGYTF
TRBJ2-3 | TRBV6-9 | 17 | CASSYARGSFRTDTRYF
TRBJ1-2 | TRBV5-1 | 13 | CASSLVKGVGYTF
TRBJ1-1 | TRBV7-6 | 15 | CASSLDGTENTEAFF
TRBJ2-5 | TRBV3-1 | 13 | CASSQKTQETQYF
TRBJ2-2 | TRBV7-6 | 14 | CASSFRGQSGELFF
TRBJ1-3 | TRBV5-1 | 16 | CASSWDAGDPGNTIYF
TRBJ2-2 | TRBV2 | 16 | CASSGSGTMNTGELFF
TRBJ2-2 | TRBV6-1 | 15 | CASRSSLASTGELFF
TRBJ1-6 | TRBV11-3 | 14 | CASSLRRANSPLHF
TRBJ2-3 | TRBV7-2 | 16 | CASSLGTSGITDTQYF
TRBJ2-1 | TRBV5-4 | 13 | CASSSDPVGEQFF
TRBJ2-2 | TRBV20-1 | 15 | CSASGTAGRTGELFF
TRBJ2-6 | TRBV19 | 16 | CASSIGRGAGANVLTF
TRBJ2-3 | TRBV7-2 | 13 | CASSSRTGDTQYF
TRBJ2-7 | TRBV6-2/TRBV6-3 | 15 | CASSLLGPTMWEQYF